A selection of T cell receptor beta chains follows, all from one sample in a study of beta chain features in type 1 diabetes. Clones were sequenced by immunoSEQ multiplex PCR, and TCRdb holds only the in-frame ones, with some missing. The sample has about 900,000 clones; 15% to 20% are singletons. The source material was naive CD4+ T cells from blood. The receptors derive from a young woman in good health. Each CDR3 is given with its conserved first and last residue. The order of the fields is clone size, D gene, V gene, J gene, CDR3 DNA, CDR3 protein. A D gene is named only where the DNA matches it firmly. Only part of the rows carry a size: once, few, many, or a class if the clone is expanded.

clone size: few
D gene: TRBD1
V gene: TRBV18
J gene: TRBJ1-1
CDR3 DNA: TGTGCCAGCTCACCCGGGACAGGGTCTGAAGCTTTCTTT
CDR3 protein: CASSPGTGSEAFF

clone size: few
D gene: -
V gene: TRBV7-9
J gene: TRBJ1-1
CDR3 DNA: TGTGCCAGCAGCTTCACAGGGAGAGGAGACACTGAAGCTTTCTTT
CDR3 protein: CASSFTGRGDTEAFF

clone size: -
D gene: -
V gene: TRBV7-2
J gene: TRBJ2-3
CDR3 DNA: TGTGCCAGCAGCTTACTCCGCGGTAGCACAGATACGCAGTATTTT
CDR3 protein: CASSLLRGSTDTQYF

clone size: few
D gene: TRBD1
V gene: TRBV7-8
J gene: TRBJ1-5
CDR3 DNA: TGTGCCAGCAGTCCGGGACAGGGAGCCCTAAATCAGCCCCAGCATTTT
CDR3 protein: CASSPGQGALNQPQHF

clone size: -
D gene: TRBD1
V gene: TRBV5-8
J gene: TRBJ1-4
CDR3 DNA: TGTGCCAGCAGCTTGGTGGGGACAGTTTTAGATGAAAAACTGTTTTTT
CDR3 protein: CASSLVGTVLDEKLFF

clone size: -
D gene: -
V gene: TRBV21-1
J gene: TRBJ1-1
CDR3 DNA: TGTGCCAGCAGCAACTACAGGGGATCTGAAGCTTTCTTT
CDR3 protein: CASSNYRGSEAFF

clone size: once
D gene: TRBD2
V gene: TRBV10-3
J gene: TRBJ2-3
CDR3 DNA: TGTGCCATCAGTGAGTTAGCGGGAGGCACAGATACGCAGTATTTT
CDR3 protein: CAISELAGGTDTQYF

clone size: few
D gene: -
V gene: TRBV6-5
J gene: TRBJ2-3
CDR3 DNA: TGTGCCAGCAGCTTAGCGCCAGATACGCAGTATTTT
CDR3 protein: CASSLAPDTQYF

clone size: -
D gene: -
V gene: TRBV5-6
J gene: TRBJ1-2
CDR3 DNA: TGTGCCAGCAGCATACTTCCGGGGAACGGTGGCTACACCTTC
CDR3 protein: CASSILPGNGGYTF

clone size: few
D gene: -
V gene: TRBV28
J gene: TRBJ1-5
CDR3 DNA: TGTGCCAGCAGTATTCTGACGGGCAATCAGCCCCAGCATTTT
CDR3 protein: CASSILTGNQPQHF

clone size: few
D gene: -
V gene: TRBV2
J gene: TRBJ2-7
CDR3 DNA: TGTGCCAGCAGTGAAAGTTTGGGGTACGAGCAGTACTTC
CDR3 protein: CASSESLGYEQYF

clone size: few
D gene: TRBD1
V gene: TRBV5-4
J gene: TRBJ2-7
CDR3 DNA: TGTGCCAGCAGCTCCTACAGGACAGGGCCCAACGAGCAGTACTTC
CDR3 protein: CASSSYRTGPNEQYF

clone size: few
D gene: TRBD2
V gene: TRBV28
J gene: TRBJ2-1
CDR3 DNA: TGTGCCAGCAGTTTGGCGGCGGGAGGGTACAATGAGCAGTTCTTC
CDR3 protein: CASSLAAGGYNEQFF

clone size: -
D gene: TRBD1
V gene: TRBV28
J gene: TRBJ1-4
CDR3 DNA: TGTGCCAGCAGTTTAACGCGCCGGACAGGGGCAGAAAAACTGTTTTTT
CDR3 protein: CASSLTRRTGAEKLFF

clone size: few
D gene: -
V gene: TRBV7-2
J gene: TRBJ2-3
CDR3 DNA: TGTGCCAGCAGAGCAAACGGGGCACTTCTCACAGATACGCAGTATTTT
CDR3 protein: CASRANGALLTDTQYF

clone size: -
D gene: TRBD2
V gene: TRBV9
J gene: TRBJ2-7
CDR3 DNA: TGTGCCAGCAGCGCGGGACTATGGGACTACGAGCAGTACTTC
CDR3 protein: CASSAGLWDYEQYF

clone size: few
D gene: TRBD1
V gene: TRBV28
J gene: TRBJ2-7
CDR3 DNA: TGTGCCAGCAGTTCCTGGGGGGACAGGGGGAACTACGAGCAGTACTTC
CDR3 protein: CASSSWGDRGNYEQYF

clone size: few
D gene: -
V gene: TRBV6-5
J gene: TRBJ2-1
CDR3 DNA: TGTGCCAGCAGTTACTCGAAAGACTGGCGGGTCGAGCAGTTCTTC
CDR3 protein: CASSYSKDWRVEQFF

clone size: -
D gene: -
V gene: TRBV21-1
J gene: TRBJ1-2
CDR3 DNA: TGTGCCAGCAGCCAAGTCGGGTCACAAGGCTACACCTTC
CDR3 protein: CASSQVGSQGYTF

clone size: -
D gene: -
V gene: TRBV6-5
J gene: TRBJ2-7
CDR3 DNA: TGTGCCAGCAGTTACTCGACGGGAAACTACGAGCAGTACTTC
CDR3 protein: CASSYSTGNYEQYF

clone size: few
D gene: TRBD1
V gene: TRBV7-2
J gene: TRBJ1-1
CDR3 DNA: TGTGCCAGCAGCTGGGACAGGGACACTGAAGCTTTCTTT
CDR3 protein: CASSWDRDTEAFF

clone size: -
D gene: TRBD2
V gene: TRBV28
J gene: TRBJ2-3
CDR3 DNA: TGTGCCAGCAGTTTACTAGCGGGAGGTGCAAATACGCAGTATTTT
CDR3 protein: CASSLLAGGANTQYF

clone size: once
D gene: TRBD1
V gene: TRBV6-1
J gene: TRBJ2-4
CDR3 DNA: TGTGCCAGCAGCCGAGACAGGGGGCTGTTGGGGTACTTC
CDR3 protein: CASSRDRGLLGYF

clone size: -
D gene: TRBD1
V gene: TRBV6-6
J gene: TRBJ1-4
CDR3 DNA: TGTGCCAGCAACATACGACAGGGTATCGAAAAACTGTTTTTT
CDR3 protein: CASNIRQGIEKLFF

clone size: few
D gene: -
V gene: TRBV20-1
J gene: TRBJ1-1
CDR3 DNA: TGCACCAGCGGGCTGAACACTGAAGCTTTCTTT
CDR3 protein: CTSGLNTEAFF

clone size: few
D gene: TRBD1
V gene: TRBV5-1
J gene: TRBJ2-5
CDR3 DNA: TGCGCCAGCAGCTTGGCCAGGGGGCGAGAGACCCAGTACTTC
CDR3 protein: CASSLARGRETQYF

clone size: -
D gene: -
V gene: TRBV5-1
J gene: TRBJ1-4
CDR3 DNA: TGCGCCAGCAGCCACGGGTTTTCTACGTCTGGAACGATACGAAATGAAAAACTGTTTTTT
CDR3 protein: CASSHGFSTSGTIRNEKLFF

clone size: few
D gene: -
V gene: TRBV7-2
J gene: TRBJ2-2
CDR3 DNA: TGTGCCAGCAGCTTATTCAGGGTCCCCGGGGAGCTGTTTTTT
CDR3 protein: CASSLFRVPGELFF

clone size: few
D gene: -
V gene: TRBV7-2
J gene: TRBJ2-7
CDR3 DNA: TGTGCCAGCAGCCAAGAGATTCATTATGGGTACGAGCAGTACTTC
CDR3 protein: CASSQEIHYGYEQYF

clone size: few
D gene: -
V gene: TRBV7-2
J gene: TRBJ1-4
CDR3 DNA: TGTGCCAGCAGCTCGGGACTTTTACCAAATGAAAAACTGTTTTTT
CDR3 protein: CASSSGLLPNEKLFF

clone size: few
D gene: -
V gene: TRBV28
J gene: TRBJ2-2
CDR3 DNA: TGTGCCAGCAGCCATGGGGGTCGCGACACCGGGGAGCTGTTTTTT
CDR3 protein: CASSHGGRDTGELFF

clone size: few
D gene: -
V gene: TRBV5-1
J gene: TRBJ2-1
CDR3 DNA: TGCGCCAGCAGCTTGGGTCGACTAGTTAGTTTCGATGAGCAGTTCTTC
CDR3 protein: CASSLGRLVSFDEQFF

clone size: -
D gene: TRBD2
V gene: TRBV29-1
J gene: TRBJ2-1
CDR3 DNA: TGCAGCGTTGACCGGGGGAGGGCCTCCGGTGAGCAGTTCTTC
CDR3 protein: CSVDRGRASGEQFF

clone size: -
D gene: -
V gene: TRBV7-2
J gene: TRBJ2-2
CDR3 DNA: TGTGCCGGCCACTCCGGGGAGCTGTTTTTT
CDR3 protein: CAGHSGELFF

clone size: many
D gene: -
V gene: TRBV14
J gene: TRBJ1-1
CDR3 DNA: TGTGCCAGCAGCCAAGGTCTCTTCACTGAAGCTTTCTTT
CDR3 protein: CASSQGLFTEAFF

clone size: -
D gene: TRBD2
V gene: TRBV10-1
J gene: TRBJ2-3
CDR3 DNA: TGCGCCAGCAGCGGGACTAACACAGATACGCAGTATTTT
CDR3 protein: CASSGTNTDTQYF

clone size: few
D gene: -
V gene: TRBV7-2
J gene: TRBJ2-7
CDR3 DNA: TGTGCCAGCAGCTTATTTGGCTACGAGCAGTACTTC
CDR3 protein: CASSLFGYEQYF

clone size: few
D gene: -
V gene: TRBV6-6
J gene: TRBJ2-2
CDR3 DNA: TGTGCCAGCAGTTACACGACAAACTCCGGGGAGCTGTTTTTT
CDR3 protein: CASSYTTNSGELFF

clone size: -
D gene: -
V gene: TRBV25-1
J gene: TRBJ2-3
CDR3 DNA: TGTGCCAGCAGTGAGAAGGACCTCCTCGCCACAGATACGCAGTATTTT
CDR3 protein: CASSEKDLLATDTQYF

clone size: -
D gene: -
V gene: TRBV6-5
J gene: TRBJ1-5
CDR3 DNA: TGTGCCAGCAGTTACCTCCGGGACAATCAGCCCCAGCATTTT
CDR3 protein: CASSYLRDNQPQHF

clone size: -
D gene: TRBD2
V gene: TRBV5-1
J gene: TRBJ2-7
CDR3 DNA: TGCGCCAGCAGCTTGGGGCCTAGCGGGAAAATGGCCTACGAGCAGTACTTC
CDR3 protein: CASSLGPSGKMAYEQYF